This T cell receptor (beta chain) was found in a study of CD8 T cells in Susac syndrome. J was trimmed by 6 bases and V by 4 bases; bases with no gene match: 5. CDR1 is KGHSY, CDR2 FQNENV, per germline. The CDR3 contains 14 residues. With random hexamers, reverse transcription was performed on about 0.5 to 1 ug of RNA. Coverage of TCR beta CDR3 amplification by immunoSEQ multiplex PCR extended to 54 Vbeta and 13 Jbeta. MiXCR, applied by TCRdb to the immunoSEQ multiplex PCR reads, yields one record per CDR3 protein. The table records about 280,000 distinct CDR3 sequences, roughly 84% of them present only once. Isolation of CD8+ and CD4+ T cells was performed negatively, whereas enrichment of TEMRA cells was done by FACS.

The source material was CD8+ T cells from PBMCs. The chain recombines TRBV16 with TRBJ1-1; 10 bases match TRBD1. The source of this sequence is a human donor with multiple sclerosis. CDR3 sequence reads: CASSLGQGLAEAFF. For the CDR3, the DNA is TGTGCCAGCAGCCTGGGACAGGGGTTGGCTGAAGCTTTCTTT. The full variable domain, in which reference TRBV16 and TRBJ1-1 provide the parts outside the CDR3, is GEEVAQTPKHLVRGEGQKAKLYCAPIKGHSYVFWYQQVLKNEFKFLISFQNENVFDETGMPKERFSAKCLPNSPCSLEIQATKLEDSAVYFCASSLGQGLAEAFFGQGTRLTVV.